These 27 T cell receptor beta chains came from one sample sequenced in a study of shared clonotypes between healthy human individuals. The method was immunoSEQ multiplex PCR; TCRdb's version includes in-frame clones alone and lacks a portion of them. The sample includes 2 million to 2.5 million clones, approximately 96% of them seen just once. The sequenced sample consisted of naive CD4+ T cells sorted from blood. Subset noted: CD45RA+ positively selected. Receptor source: a man between 18 and 29 years old in good health.

The chain joins TRBV19 to TRBJ2-2; 8 bases match TRBD1. The CDR3 sequence is 15 residues long. V was pared by 0 bases and J by 5 bases, with 2 bases of the junction left unmatched. Germline V gene sequence: CDR1 LNHDA, CDR2 SQIVND (reference sequence). The CDR3 is CASSIDYRGTGELFF. CDR3 in DNA: TGTGCCAGTAGTATAGATTACAGGGGGACCGGGGAGCTGTTTTTT.

The V call is TRBV7-9, the J call TRBJ2-7, with 10 bases fitting TRBD1. Germline assignment: CDR1 SEHNR and CDR2 FQNEAQ (reference sequence). V lost 5 bases to trimming and J lost 5 bases; unmatched junction nucleotides: 6. This CDR3 is built from 14 residues. Written as DNA, the CDR3 is TGTGCCAGCAGCCTGGGACAGGGGCTCAACGAGCAGTACTTC. This encodes CASSLGQGLNEQYF.

V gene TRBV6-4 combines with J gene TRBJ1-2; TRBD1 matches at 8 bases. In germline, CDR1 is MRHNA, CDR2 SNTAGT. After removal of 0 bases from V and 7 bases from J, the junction contained 4 bases not matched to a gene. The CDR3 is 14 residues long. The CDR3 is CASSDSGRGPGYTF. In DNA, the CDR3 is TGTGCCAGCAGTGACTCGGGCAGGGGGCCTGGCTACACCTTC.

In DNA, the CDR3 is TGTGCCAGCAGCCAAGATTACGGGACTAGCGGGGGGTCTATCCTCACCCCCCGGGAGACCCAGTACTTC. As protein: CASSQDYGTSGGSILTPRETQYF. The chain employs TRBV4-2 and TRBJ2-5; 15 bases fit TRBD2. V shed 0 bases and J 5 bases; nucleotides not matched to a gene: 22. CDR1 is LGHNA, CDR2 YNFKEQ, per germline. This CDR3 region has 23 residues.

V usage is TRBV9 and J usage is TRBJ2-3, with 8 nucleotides matching TRBD2. Trimming took 3 bases from V and 1 from J; bases not matched to a gene: 4. The CDR3 is made up of 15 amino acids. CDR1 and CDR2 from the germline V gene are SGDLS and YYNGEE. CDR3 residues: CASSAAGGGTDTQYF. The CDR3 DNA sequence: TGTGCCAGCAGCGCCGCGGGGGGCGGCACAGATACGCAGTATTTT.

The chain carries TRBV7-6 and TRBJ1-2; D ambiguous. The V end lost 5 bases, the J end lost 3 bases, and 16 bases lay between the germline ends. This CDR3 has 15 amino acids. Germline V CDR1 and CDR2: SGHVS, FNYEAQ. Here the CDR3 reads CASSPDGLAYYGYTF. The CDR3 DNA reads TGTGCCAGCAGCCCCGACGGTCTAGCTTACTATGGCTACACCTTC.

The chain joins TRBV5-1 to TRBJ1-2, with D possibly being TRBD1 (6 bases). Trimming took 4 bases from V and 3 from J, leaving 19 bases between them. The germline V gene encodes CDR1 SGHRS and CDR2 YFSETQ. The CDR3 length is 16 residues. The CDR3 DNA reads as TGCGCCAGCAGCGCTGGACCGTCGACAGGTGACTATGGCTACACCTTC. As protein: CASSAGPSTGDYGYTF. The entire variable domain, with the rest obtained from reference TRBV5-1 and TRBJ1-2, is as follows: KAGVTQTPRYLIKTRGQQVTLSCSPISGHRSVSWYQQTPGQGLQFLFEYFSETQRNKGNFPGRFSGRQFSNSRSEMNVSTLELGDSALYLCASSAGPSTGDYGYTFGSGTRLTVV.

This chain connects TRBV29-1 to TRBJ2-3, with 8 bases matching TRBD1. V lost 6 bases and J lost 3; bases outside the gene matches: 5. Looked up from germline, CDR1 is SQVTM and CDR2 is ANQGSEA. The CDR3 contains 13 residues. The CDR3 DNA reads as TGCAGCGTCCGCAGGGGGCGTACAGATACGCAGTATTTT. Translated: CSVRRGRTDTQYF.

CDR3 DNA: TGTGCCAGCAGCGTAGATCTCCCCCCGCGCGAGCAGTACTTC. Translation: CASSVDLPPREQYF. V and J are TRBV9 and TRBJ2-7; D remains ambiguous. V was trimmed by 0 bases and J by 6 bases, leaving 13 bases between them. Germline CDR1 reads SGDLS; CDR2 reads YYNGEE. The CDR3 contains 14 residues.

The V call is TRBV9, the J call TRBJ1-1; 7 bases line up with TRBD1. The germline CDR1 and CDR2 sequences are SGDLS and YYNGEE. The ends lost 5 bases at V and 5 bases at J; junction bases unmatched: 12. The CDR3 has 15 residues. CDR3 coding DNA: TGTGCCAGCAGTCGCATAGACAGGGTAGGGACTGAAGCTTTCTTT. The encoded protein is CASSRIDRVGTEAFF.

The chain has TRBV28 and TRBJ2-3, with TRBD1 as a possible D gene (5 bases). Trimming left V 1 base short and J 1 base short, with 9 bases between. Germline V CDR1 and CDR2: MDHEN, SYDVKM. The CDR3 is 15 residues long. The CDR3 region has the DNA TGTGCCAGCAGTTTATTCAGGGTGGGCACAGATACGCAGTATTTT. This encodes CASSLFRVGTDTQYF.

The chain carries TRBV20-1 and TRBJ2-2; D is ambiguous. There are 11 residues in the CDR3. V was trimmed by 3 bases and J by 6 bases, leaving 5 bases between them. The V gene's germline CDR1 is DFQATT and CDR2 SNEGSKA (reference sequence). The chain's CDR3 is CSARASGELFF. In DNA form, the CDR3 reads TGCAGTGCTAGGGCCTCCGGGGAGCTGTTTTTT.

The chain carries TRBV6-4 and TRBJ2-7; perhaps TRBD2 as D (6 bases). V was trimmed by 4 bases and J by 2 bases, leaving 21 bases between them. The CDR3 covers 17 residues. CDR1 and CDR2 from the germline V gene are MRHNA and SNTAGT. The CDR3 bases are TGTGCCAGCAGTGGAGGTATGGGGGGTGATAAAACCTACGAGCAGTACTTC. Translating gives CASSGGMGGDKTYEQYF.

J is TRBJ2-7 and V is TRBV6-5; D tentatively reads TRBD1 or TRBD2 (5 bases each). The V end lost 4 bases, the J end lost 3 bases, and 16 bases lay between the germline ends. Germline V gives CDR1 MNHEY, CDR2 SVGAGI. The CDR3 is 15 amino acids. CDR3 nucleotides: TGTGCCAGCAGTTCCCCGGGACGGAAGGGCTACGAGCAGTACTTC. Amino acid sequence: CASSSPGRKGYEQYF.

This clone was observed once. V gene TRBV4-3 combines with J gene TRBJ2-5; 8 bases line up with TRBD1. This CDR3 region has 14 residues. Germline lookup yields CDR1 LGHNA and CDR2 YSLEER. V lost 3 bases and J lost 5; bases outside the gene matches: 5. The chain's CDR3 is CASSQDRVVETQYF. CDR3 nucleotides: TGCGCCAGCAGCCAGGACAGGGTCGTGGAGACCCAGTACTTC.

V and J are TRBV6-1 and TRBJ2-7; no clear D gene. V lost 5 bases and J 1 base, leaving 15 bases between the germline ends. The germline V gene has CDR1 MNHNS and CDR2 SASEGT. CDR3 length equals 15 residues. CDR3 sequence reads: CASSNQVGSSYEQYF. The CDR3 DNA is TGTGCCAGCAGTAATCAAGTTGGCAGTTCCTACGAGCAGTACTTC.

The V and J genes are TRBV5-1 and TRBJ2-3; D is possibly TRBD2 (5 bases). The CDR3 spans 17 residues. Trimming stripped 1 base from V and 0 bases from J, with 15 bases between. Germline CDR1 reads SGHRS; CDR2 reads YFSETQ. CDR3 nucleotides: TGCGCCAGCAGCTTGCCGGGGTCTTCCTCTAGCACAGATACGCAGTATTTT. Protein product: CASSLPGSSSSTDTQYF. Combining the CDR3 with reference TRBV5-1 and TRBJ2-3 gives the whole variable domain KAGVTQTPRYLIKTRGQQVTLSCSPISGHRSVSWYQQTPGQGLQFLFEYFSETQRNKGNFPGRFSGRQFSNSRSEMNVSTLELGDSALYLCASSLPGSSSSTDTQYFGPGTRLTVL.

The gene calls are TRBV5-6 and TRBJ1-4, with D possibly TRBD1 on 6 matching bases. Germline V gene lookup returns CDR1 SGHDT and CDR2 YYEEEE. V shed 3 bases and J shed 8 bases, with 17 bases lying between them. The CDR3 extends over 15 amino acids. The CDR3 bases are TGTGCCAGCAGCTCGTTGTACAGGGTACGGGAAAAACTGTTTTTT. Translated: CASSSLYRVREKLFF.

The genes are TRBV15 and TRBJ2-2, with D perhaps TRBD2 (5 bases). V shed 5 bases and J shed 7 bases, with 11 bases lying between them. CDR1 and CDR2 (germline): LNHNV, YYDKDF (reference sequence). This CDR3 spans 13 amino acids. DNA of the CDR3: TGTGCCACCAGCCAGAGGGCTAACGGGGAGCTGTTTTTT. Amino acids: CATSQRANGELFF. The full variable domain, in which reference TRBV15 and TRBJ2-2 provide the parts outside the CDR3, is DAMVIQNPRYQVTQFGKPVTLSCSQTLNHNVMYWYQQKSSQAPKLLFHYYDKDFNNEADTPDNFQSRRPNTSFCFLDIRSPGLGDTAMYLCATSQRANGELFFGEGSRLTVL.

V and J are TRBV28 and TRBJ2-5; 12 bases are a match to TRBD2. Per the germline V gene, CDR1 is MDHEN and CDR2 is SYDVKM. The ends lost 5 bases at V and 4 bases at J; junction bases unmatched: 8. This CDR3 contains 16 residues. For the CDR3, the DNA is TGTGCCAGCAGTCCCCAGACTAGCGGGGGAAGAGAGACCCAGTACTTC. Translating it yields CASSPQTSGGRETQYF.

The CDR3 DNA reads TGCGCCAGCAGCCCGTGGGGACGGCGAAACACTGAAGCTTTCTTT. It yields the protein CASSPWGRRNTEAFF. The rearrangement links TRBV5-1 to TRBJ1-1, with D possibly matching TRBD1 (5 bases). Trimming stripped 4 bases from V and 2 bases from J, with 15 bases between. Germline CDR1 is SGHRS and CDR2 is YFSETQ. The CDR3 loop spans 15 amino acids.

In this sample, this clone turned up once. The chain employs TRBV5-1 and TRBJ2-3; D remains unclear. The CDR3 totals 14 residues. Germline V gives CDR1 SGHRS, CDR2 YFSETQ. Deletions cut 4 bases from V and 1 base from J, with 10 bases between. The CDR3 loop is CASSAGPGTDTQYF. CDR3 sequence (DNA): TGCGCCAGCAGCGCAGGACCGGGCACAGATACGCAGTATTTT. The full variable domain, its missing parts supplied by reference TRBV5-1 and TRBJ2-3, is KAGVTQTPRYLIKTRGQQVTLSCSPISGHRSVSWYQQTPGQGLQFLFEYFSETQRNKGNFPGRFSGRQFSNSRSEMNVSTLELGDSALYLCASSAGPGTDTQYFGPGTRLTVL.

V and J are TRBV4-1 and TRBJ1-3; D not certain. Germline loops: CDR1 MGHRA, CDR2 YSYEKL. Between the trimmed V and J ends, which lost 3 bases and 5 bases, there was a span of 29 bases. CDR3 length equals 20 residues. CDR3 loop: CASSHQPTLEEEDPRNTIYF. In DNA form, the CDR3 reads TGCGCCAGCAGCCACCAACCCACTCTCGAAGAGGAAGACCCGCGAAACACCATATATTTT.

The genes are TRBV29-1 and TRBJ1-1; 7 positions agree with TRBD1. The trim removed 7 bases at V and 4 bases at J, leaving 15 bases unmatched. Germline CDR1 is SQVTM and CDR2 is ANQGSEA. The CDR3 spans 15 residues. CDR3 nucleotide sequence: TGCAGCGCCACGATAACAGGGGCGGGGAGCACTGAAGCTTTCTTT. As protein: CSATITGAGSTEAFF.

The chain has TRBV30 and TRBJ2-3; TRBD2 is a possible D gene (7 bases). Per germline, CDR1 GTSNPN and CDR2 SVGIG (reference sequence). The ends were cut back, 1 base at V and 0 bases at J, with 11 bases in the middle. The CDR3 runs 15 residues. The CDR3 DNA is TGTGCCTGGAGTGGTTGGGGGGGCAGCACAGATACGCAGTATTTT. Translation gives CAWSGWGGSTDTQYF.

A remark on this clone: Other DNA sequences in the same sample also yield this CDR3. The chain combines TRBV5-6 with TRBJ1-5, with D unclear. Per germline, CDR1 SGHDT and CDR2 YYEEEE. V was shortened by 5 bases and J by 1 base, with 10 bases between the two germline ends. The CDR3 loop spans 14 amino acids. The CDR3 reads CASSLDRSNQPQHF. For the CDR3, the DNA is TGTGCCAGCAGTCTCGATCGGAGCAATCAGCCCCAGCATTTT. Full variable domain (missing parts from reference TRBV5-6 and TRBJ1-5): DAGVTQSPTHLIKTRGQQVTLRCSPKSGHDTVSWYQQALGQGPQFIFQYYEEEERQRGNFPDRFSGHQFPNYSSELNVNALLLGDSALYLCASSLDRSNQPQHFGDGTRLSIL.

The chain has TRBV2 and TRBJ1-1, with 8 bases matching TRBD1. The CDR3 is made up of 14 amino acids. The V gene's germline CDR1 is SNHLY and CDR2 FYNNEI. J gave up 4 bases and V 4 bases, and 5 bases lay outside the gene matches. CDR3 coding DNA: TGTGCCAGCAGTGTACAGGGGGAGGTCACTGAAGCTTTCTTT. Protein sequence: CASSVQGEVTEAFF.